The TCR beta chain under discussion was sequenced for a study of regulatory T cells in long-lasting Graves disease. Relying on iRepertoire HTBI primers and Arm-PCR of CDR3 regions, the team built TCR beta libraries. TCRdb reprocessed the multiplex PCR reads via MiXCR and lists one record per CDR3 protein. The sample includes 400,000 to 500,000 distinct CDR3 sequences, over 15% seen only once; the top ten take about 25%. Time point indicated: newly diagnosed GD, antithyroid drugs for less than 3 months. Scientists built the TCR library using RNA that was extracted from PBMCs. With respect to this clonotype: Being one base from a much bigger clone, this may be a read error.

This same sample was also part of a study on T cells in Graves' hyperthyroidism and ophthalmopathy.

Sequenced material: peripheral blood mononuclear cells (PBMCs), taken at new diagnosis, from a patient treated with antithyroid drugs. The TCR originated in a woman aged 18-30 years with Graves disease.

The CDR3 DNA reads as TGTGCCAGCAGCTTGGCTGGCCGGAGGGCCGGGGAGCTGCTTTTT. Its protein is CASSLAGRRAGELLF. This chain links TRBV5-4 with TRBJ2-2, with a tentative D call TRBD2 (6 bases). CDR1 SGHNT and CDR2 YYREEE come from the germline V gene (reference sequence). The length of the CDR3 is 15 residues.